This TCR beta chain was documented in a study of early T cells in non-severe SARS-CoV-2 infection. Study at large: Sequencing used unsorted whole-blood bulk RNA, so chains lack pairing. General study points: Using VDJdb, the matching emphasized anti-spike CD8 responses while missing private and CD4 specificities.

Unique molecular identifiers were attached to individual cDNA molecules. One entry per CDR3 protein results from TCRdb running MiXCR on the 5' RACE reads. The sample has tens of thousands of distinct CDR3 sequences, roughly 6.5% seen once; the top ten hold under 5%. Germline CDR1 is SGHRS and CDR2 is YFSETQ. The ends lost 2 bases at V and 6 bases at J; junction bases unmatched: 10. The CDR3 contains 16 residues. A remark on this clonotype: What it binds is not known.

J is TRBJ1-2 and V is TRBV5-1; 10 bases are shared with TRBD1. This receptor was identified in an adult who was a healthcare worker with PCR-confirmed SARS-CoV-2 infection or an uninfected control (not recorded which). The sample consisted of whole blood. The CDR3 is CASSLTAGQGRDGYTF. CDR3 DNA sequence: TGCGCCAGCAGCTTAACCGCGGGACAGGGGAGAGATGGCTACACCTTC.